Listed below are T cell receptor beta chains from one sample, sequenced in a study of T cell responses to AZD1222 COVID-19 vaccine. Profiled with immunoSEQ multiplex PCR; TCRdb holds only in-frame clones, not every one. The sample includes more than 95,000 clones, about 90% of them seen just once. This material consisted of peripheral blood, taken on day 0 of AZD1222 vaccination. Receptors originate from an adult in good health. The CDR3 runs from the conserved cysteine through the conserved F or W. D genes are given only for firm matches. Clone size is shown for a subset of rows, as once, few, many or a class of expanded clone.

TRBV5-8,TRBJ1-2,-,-,TGTGCCAGCAGCTTAAGGGTGGCTGGGGGCTACACCTTC,CASSLRVAGGYTF
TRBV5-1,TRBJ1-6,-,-,TGCGCCAGCAGCTTGAGTGGGGGCTTAAATTCACCCCTCCACTTT,CASSLSGGLNSPLHF
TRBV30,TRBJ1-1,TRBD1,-,TGTGCCTGGGACAGGGACGTGGACACTGAAGCTTTCTTT,CAWDRDVDTEAFF
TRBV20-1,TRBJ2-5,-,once,TGCAGTGCTAGTCCAGGGGAGACCCAGTACTTC,CSASPGETQYF
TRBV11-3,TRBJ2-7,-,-,TGTGCCAGCAGCTTGAAGGGCTACGAGCAGTACTTC,CASSLKGYEQYF
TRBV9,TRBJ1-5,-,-,TGTGCCAGCAGCGTAGGATATAGCAATCAGCCCCAGCATTTT,CASSVGYSNQPQHF
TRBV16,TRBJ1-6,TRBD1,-,TGTGCCAGCAGCCTGGACAGGAAGAATTCACCCCTCCACTTT,CASSLDRKNSPLHF
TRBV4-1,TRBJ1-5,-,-,TGCGCCAGCAGCCAAGAGGCGGTTGGGAATCAGCCCCAGCATTTT,CASSQEAVGNQPQHF
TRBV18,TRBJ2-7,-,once,TGTGCCAGCTCACCGACGCCCCCTTCGAGCTCCTGCGAGCAGTACTTC,CASSPTPPSSSCEQYF
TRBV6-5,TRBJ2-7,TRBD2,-,TGTGCCAGCAGTTATATACTAGCGGGAGCTCTAGAGCAGTACTTC,CASSYILAGALEQYF
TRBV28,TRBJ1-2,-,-,TGTGCCACTGGGGGGGGCGCTAACTATGGCTACACCTTC,CATGGGANYGYTF
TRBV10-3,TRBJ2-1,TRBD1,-,TGTGCCGTGGGGACAGGGAGCTCCTACAATGAGCAGTTCTTC,CAVGTGSSYNEQFF
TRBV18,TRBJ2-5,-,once,TGTGCCAGCTCACCACGGCCCGTTGACCGGATCCAAGAGACCCAGTACTTC,CASSPRPVDRIQETQYF
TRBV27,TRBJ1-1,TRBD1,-,TGTGCCAGCAGTCCTAGCACAGGGGGTTACACTGAAGCTTTCTTT,CASSPSTGGYTEAFF
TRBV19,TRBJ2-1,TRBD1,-,TGTGCCAGTAGTTCGCGGGACAGGGTCGATGAGCAGTTCTTC,CASSSRDRVDEQFF
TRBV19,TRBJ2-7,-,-,TGTGCCAGTGCAGGGGATTCCTCCTACGAGCAGTACTTC,CASAGDSSYEQYF
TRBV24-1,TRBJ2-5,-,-,TGTGCCACCAGTGATGTAGGGGCCCAAGAGACCCAGTACTTC,CATSDVGAQETQYF
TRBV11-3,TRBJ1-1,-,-,TGTGCCAGCAGCTCTGCAAGGAACACTGAAGCTTTCTTT,CASSSARNTEAFF
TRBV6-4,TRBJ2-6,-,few,TGTGCCAGCAGTGACAACTCTGGGGCCAACGTCCTGACTTTC,CASSDNSGANVLTF
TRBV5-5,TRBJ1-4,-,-,TGTGCCAGCGCCCGAGCCCCAGGCGATGAAAAACTGTTTTTT,CASARAPGDEKLFF